Listed below are T cell receptor beta chains from one sample, sequenced in a study of blood T cells in healthy people across ages. Each CDR3 protein gets one entry after TCRdb re-called the 5' RACE reads with MiXCR. The table records around 1,000,000 distinct CDR3 sequences, roughly 24% of them present only once. The same data also went into a second study, on T cells of mothers and their children.

The sample consisted of blood. The source of these receptors is a girl aged 2 to 10 in good health. Each CDR3 is given with its conserved first and last residue. A D gene is named only where the DNA matches it firmly. Some rows mark clone size as missing; the rest say once, few, many or name a class of expanded clone.

V gene	clone size	J gene	D gene	CDR3 DNA	CDR3 protein
TRBV28	NA	TRBJ1-4	NA	TGTGCCAGCAGTACCGGGACTGGGTATGAAAAACTGTTTTTT	CASSTGTGYEKLFF
TRBV29-1	NA	TRBJ2-1	NA	TGCAGCGTTGAAAGTCGGCGGGACTCCTACAATGAGCAGTTCTTC	CSVESRRDSYNEQFF
TRBV24-1	NA	TRBJ2-1	NA	TGTGCCACCAGTGACCGATTCACGACGGATGAGCAGTTCTTC	CATSDRFTTDEQFF
TRBV19	NA	TRBJ2-5	NA	TGTGCCAGTAGTATTTTAGGGTTGGGGGAGACCCAGTACTTC	CASSILGLGETQYF
TRBV20-1	once	TRBJ2-3	NA	TGCAGTGCTAGCCGGACAGATACGCAGTATTTT	CSASRTDTQYF
TRBV7-9	NA	TRBJ2-7	TRBD1	TGTGCCAGCAGGCCGGCCGACAGGGGCTACGAGCAGTACTTC	CASRPADRGYEQYF
TRBV7-9	few	TRBJ1-1	NA	TGTGCCAGCAGCCGCGTGACAGGCTGGTCCACTGAAGCTTTCTTT	CASSRVTGWSTEAFF
TRBV20-1	NA	TRBJ2-7	NA	TGCAGTGCTGGGCGAGTTTACGAGCAGTACTTC	CSAGRVYEQYF
TRBV20-1	many	TRBJ2-7	TRBD2	TGCAGTGCTAGAGCTTGGGAACTAGCGGAGACCTACGAGCAGTACTTC	CSARAWELAETYEQYF
TRBV4-3	NA	TRBJ2-5	NA	TGCGCCAGCAGCCACCTGGGGAGCGGAGAAGAGACCCAGTACTTC	CASSHLGSGEETQYF
TRBV3-1	NA	TRBJ2-3	NA	TGCGCCAGCAGCCAAGGAAGATTCTTTGGGACAGATACGCAGTATTTT	CASSQGRFFGTDTQYF
TRBV15	NA	TRBJ1-2	NA	TGTGCCACCAGCAGAGTGGCAACGAACTATGGCTACACCTTC	CATSRVATNYGYTF
TRBV24-1	NA	TRBJ2-7	NA	TGTGCCACCAGTGATTTGAGGTCCGGCGGCTACGAGCAGTACTTC	CATSDLRSGGYEQYF
TRBV20-1	few	TRBJ2-3	NA	TGCAGTGCTAGTGGTACTAGCACAGATACGCAGTATTTT	CSASGTSTDTQYF
TRBV6-2/TRBV6-3	few	TRBJ2-7	TRBD1	TGTGCCAGCAGTAACGGACAGGGTAACGAGCAGTACTTC	CASSNGQGNEQYF
TRBV21-1	few	TRBJ2-7	NA	TGTGCCAGCAGCAAAGAGACAGGGAGGGGGAACGAGCAGTACTTC	CASSKETGRGNEQYF
TRBV7-9	NA	TRBJ2-7	NA	TGTGCCAGCAGCTTCCAGGATTTTGGGGAGCAGTACTTC	CASSFQDFGEQYF
TRBV6-5	many	TRBJ2-7	NA	TGTGCCAGCAGTGCAGCCGGCTACGAGCAGTACTTC	CASSAAGYEQYF
TRBV29-1	NA	TRBJ2-5	TRBD2	TGCAGCGTTGAAGGGGCCGGGCTAGCGGGGCTCCAAGAGACCCAGTACTTC	CSVEGAGLAGLQETQYF
TRBV6-5	few	TRBJ1-4	NA	TGTGCCAGCAGTTACGGGGGTGAGGACGAAAAACTGTTTTTT	CASSYGGEDEKLFF
TRBV4-1	NA	TRBJ2-7	TRBD1	TGCGCCAGCAGCCACCGGGACAGGGGGGACGAGCAGTACTTC	CASSHRDRGDEQYF